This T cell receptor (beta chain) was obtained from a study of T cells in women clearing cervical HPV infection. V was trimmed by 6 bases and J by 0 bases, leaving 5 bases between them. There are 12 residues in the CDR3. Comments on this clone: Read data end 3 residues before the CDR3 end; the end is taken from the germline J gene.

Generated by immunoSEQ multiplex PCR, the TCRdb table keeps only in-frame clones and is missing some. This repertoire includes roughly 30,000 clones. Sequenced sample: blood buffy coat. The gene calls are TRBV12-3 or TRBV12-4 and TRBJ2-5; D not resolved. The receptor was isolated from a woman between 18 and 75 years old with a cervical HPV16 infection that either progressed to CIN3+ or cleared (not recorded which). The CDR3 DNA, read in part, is TGTGCCAGCAGCCGGGACCAAGAGACC. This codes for CASSRDQET. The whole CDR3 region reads CASSRDQETQYF.